A single sample gave rise to the 12 T cell receptor beta chains below, sequenced in a study of vaccination and CD4 T cells after COVID-19. Antigen specificity for these receptors is unknown. Cultured CD4+ T-cell DNA underwent Oncomine TCR Beta short-read sequencing. TCRdb reprocessed the PCR reads with MiXCR, giving one entry per CDR3 protein. The profile shows roughly 17,000 distinct CDR3 sequences, about two fifths of them singletons. Treatment given: approximately nine-day PBMC culture with coronavirus spike peptide pools or control peptides (ViraFEST assay). The sequences come from CD4+ T cells from blood, cultured in vitro, collected after SARS-CoV-2 vaccination. The source is a human donor who had recovered from COVID-19.

This chain joins TRBV7-9 and TRBJ2-2; 7 bases are shared with TRBD1. Trimming removed 1 base from V and 6 bases from J; junction bases left unmatched: 5. The CDR3 totals 15 residues. The germline CDR1 and CDR2 sequences are SEHNR and FQNEAQ (reference sequence). DNA of the CDR3: TGTGCCAGCAGCTTAGAGACAGGGTACGCCGGGGAGCTGTTTTTT. Translating it yields CASSLETGYAGELFF.

There are a few counts of this clonotype. The rearrangement joins TRBV20-1 to TRBJ2-5; D is unclear. This CDR3 region has 13 residues. CDR1 and CDR2 (germline): DFQATT, SNEGSKA (reference sequence). Between the trimmed V and J ends, which lost 4 bases and 2 bases, there was a span of 11 bases. The CDR3 DNA is TGCAGTGCTAACTCTGATATTCAAGAGACCCAGTACTTC. This translates into CSANSDIQETQYF.

The chain links TRBV6-5 to TRBJ2-1; 9 bases align to TRBD1. Germline lookup yields CDR1 MNHEY and CDR2 SVGAGI. The CDR3 has 16 residues. Losses at the gene ends were 4 bases for V and 4 bases for J; bases not matched to a gene: 8. The CDR3 sequence: CASSFLDRGSYNEQFF. The CDR3 nucleotides read TGTGCCAGCAGTTTCCTCGACAGGGGGTCTTACAATGAGCAGTTCTTC.

The chain employs TRBV7-3 and TRBJ1-4; D is ambiguous. The CDR3 sequence is 13 residues long. Germline CDR1 is SGHTA and CDR2 is FQGTGA. V gave up 3 bases and J gave up 8 bases, with 10 bases separating them. The chain's CDR3 is CASSFEVGEKLFF. The CDR3 DNA reads TGTGCCAGCAGCTTCGAAGTAGGGGAAAAACTGTTTTTT.

The rearrangement joins TRBV6-1 to TRBJ2-1; TRBD2 matches at 11 bases. CDR3 size: 16 residues. CDR1 and CDR2 (germline): MNHNS, SASEGT. After removal of 4 bases from V and 3 bases from J, the junction contained 5 bases not matched to a gene. The CDR3 coding sequence is TGTGCCAGCAGTGGTCGTACTAGCGGGAGCTACAATGAGCAGTTCTTC. Amino acids: CASSGRTSGSYNEQFF.

V and J are TRBV6-1 and TRBJ1-1; D is perhaps TRBD1 (6 bases). CDR3 length: 11 amino acids. Trimming removed 6 bases from V and 7 bases from J, with 9 bases in between. The germline gives CDR1 MNHNS, CDR2 SASEGT. This chain's CDR3 is CASSRTDEAFF. The CDR3 coding sequence is TGTGCCAGCAGCCGGACAGATGAAGCTTTCTTT.

V is TRBV7-3 and J is TRBJ2-1, with TRBD2 matching over 13 bases. CDR3 length equals 17 residues. Germline trimming cut 6 bases from V and 7 bases from J; bases unmatched to any gene: 12. Germline V lookup: CDR1 SGHTA, CDR2 FQGTGA. The DNA for the CDR3 is TGTGCCAGCAGGACATTACAAGGACTAGCGGGAGAGAATGAGCAGTTCTTC. Translating gives CASRTLQGLAGENEQFF.

This clonotype was detected only a few times. V and J are TRBV20-1 and TRBJ2-5; D call uncertain. The CDR3 has 13 residues. Germline V gene sequence: CDR1 DFQATT, CDR2 SNEGSKA (reference sequence). Trimming stripped 1 base from V and 7 bases from J, with 13 bases between. CDR3 nucleotide sequence: TGCAGTGCTAGAGTCATAGCCGTTGTGACCCAGTACTTC. This sequence encodes CSARVIAVVTQYF.

This clonotype is judged medium-sized (0.01 to 0.1%). This chain links TRBV19 with TRBJ2-2; 10 nucleotides line up with TRBD2. There are 17 residues in the CDR3. The V and J ends lost 3 bases and 1 base, in that order; junction bases with no gene match: 5. CDR1 LNHDA and CDR2 SQIVND come from the germline V gene (reference sequence). This CDR3 reads CASSIPSGRGNTGELFF. The CDR3 nucleotides are TGTGCCAGTAGTATCCCTAGCGGGAGAGGGAACACCGGGGAGCTGTTTTTT. Looking up the rest from reference TRBV19 and TRBJ2-2 gives the full variable domain: DGGITQSPKYLFRKEGQNVTLSCEQNLNHDAMYWYRQDPGQGLRLIYYSQIVNDFQKGDIAEGYSVSREKKESFPLTVTSAQKNPTAFYLCASSIPSGRGNTGELFFGEGSRLTVL.

The chain uses TRBV5-1 and TRBJ2-2; no firm D call. The CDR3 length is 14 residues. The V end lost 0 bases, the J end lost 1 base, and 4 bases lay between the germline ends. CDR1 is SGHRS and CDR2 is YFSETQ in the germline V gene. DNA for the CDR3: TGCGCCAGCAGCTTGGTCTGGAACACCGGGGAGCTGTTTTTT. Translated: CASSLVWNTGELFF.

This clonotype was detected a few times. The rearrangement uses TRBV12-3 or TRBV12-4 and TRBJ1-2; TRBD1 might be the D (5 bases). The CDR3 consists of 18 residues. V lost 2 bases and J 5 bases, leaving 24 bases between the germline ends. The CDR3 DNA is TGTGCCAGCAGTTTATTGACCAGGGACGGTATGGAGGGTTATGGCTACACCTTC. It codes for CASSLLTRDGMEGYGYTF.

V is TRBV6-1 and J is TRBJ1-4; 8 bases are shared with TRBD1. Germline V gene lookup returns CDR1 MNHNS and CDR2 SASEGT. The CDR3 spans 14 residues. The ends lost 6 bases at V and 3 bases at J; junction bases unmatched: 3. The CDR3 bases are TGTGCCAGCAGGCAGGGGGCCCCTAATGAAAAACTGTTTTTT. It encodes CASRQGAPNEKLFF.